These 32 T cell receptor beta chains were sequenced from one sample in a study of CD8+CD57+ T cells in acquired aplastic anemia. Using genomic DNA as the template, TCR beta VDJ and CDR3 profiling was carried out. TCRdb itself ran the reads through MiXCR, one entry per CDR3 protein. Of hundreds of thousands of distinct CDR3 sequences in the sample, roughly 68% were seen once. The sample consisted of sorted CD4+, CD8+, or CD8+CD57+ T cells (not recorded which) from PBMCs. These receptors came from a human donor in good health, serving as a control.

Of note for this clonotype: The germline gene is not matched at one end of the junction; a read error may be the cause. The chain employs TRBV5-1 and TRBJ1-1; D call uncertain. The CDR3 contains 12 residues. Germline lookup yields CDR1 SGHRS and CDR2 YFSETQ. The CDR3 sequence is CASSLSAAEAFF. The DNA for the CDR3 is TGTGCCAGCAGTTTAAGCGCCGCCGAAGCTTTCTTT.

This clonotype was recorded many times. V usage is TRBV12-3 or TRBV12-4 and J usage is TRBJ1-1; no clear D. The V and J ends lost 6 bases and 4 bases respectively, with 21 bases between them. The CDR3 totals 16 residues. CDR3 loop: CASSRIRALGITEAFF. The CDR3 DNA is TGTGCCAGCAGCCGAATTAGGGCCCTCGGGATCACTGAAGCTTTCTTT.

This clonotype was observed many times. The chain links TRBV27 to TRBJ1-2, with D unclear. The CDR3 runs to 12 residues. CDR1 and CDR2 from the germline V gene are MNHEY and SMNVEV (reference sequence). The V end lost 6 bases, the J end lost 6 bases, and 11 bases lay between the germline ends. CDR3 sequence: CASSGRYDGYTF. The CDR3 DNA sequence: TGTGCCAGCAGCGGGCGGTACGATGGCTACACCTTC.

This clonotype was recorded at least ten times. The CDR3 DNA reads TGTGCCAGCAGCCCGGGACAGGGGAACACTGAAGCTTTCTTT. Translation: CASSPGQGNTEAFF. The J gene is TRBJ1-1, the V gene TRBV7-3, with TRBD1 matching over 9 bases. Germline CDR1 reads SGHTA; CDR2 reads FQGTGA. CDR3 length: 14 amino acids. Trimming at V came to 5 bases and at J to 1 base, leaving 2 bases not matched to a gene.

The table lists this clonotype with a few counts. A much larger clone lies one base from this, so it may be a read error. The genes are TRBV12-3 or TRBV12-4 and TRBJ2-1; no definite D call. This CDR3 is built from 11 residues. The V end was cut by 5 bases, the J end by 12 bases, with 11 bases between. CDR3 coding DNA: TGTGCCAGCAGTCGACGGTTTGGGCAGTTCTTC. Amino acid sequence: CASSRRFGQFF.

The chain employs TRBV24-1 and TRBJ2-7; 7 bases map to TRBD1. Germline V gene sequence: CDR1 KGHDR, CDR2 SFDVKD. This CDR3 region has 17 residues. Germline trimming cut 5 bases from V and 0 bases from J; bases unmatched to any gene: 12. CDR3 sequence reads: CATSGVPGQFNSYEQYF. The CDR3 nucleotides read TGTGCCACCAGTGGGGTACCGGGACAGTTTAACTCCTACGAGCAGTACTTC.

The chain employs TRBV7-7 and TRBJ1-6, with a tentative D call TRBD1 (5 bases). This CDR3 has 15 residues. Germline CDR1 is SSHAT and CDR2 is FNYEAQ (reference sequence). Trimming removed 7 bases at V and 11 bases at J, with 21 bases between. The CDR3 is CASTPGQGRGTPLHF. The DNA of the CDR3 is TGTGCCAGCACCCCCGGCCAGGGTCGGGGGACACCCCTCCACTTT.

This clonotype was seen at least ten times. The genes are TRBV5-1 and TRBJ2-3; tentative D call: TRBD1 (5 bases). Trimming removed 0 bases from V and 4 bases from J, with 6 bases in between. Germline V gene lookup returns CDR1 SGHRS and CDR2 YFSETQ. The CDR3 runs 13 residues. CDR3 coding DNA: TGCGCCAGCAGCTTGGGACAGCCAGATACGCAGTATTTT. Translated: CASSLGQPDTQYF.

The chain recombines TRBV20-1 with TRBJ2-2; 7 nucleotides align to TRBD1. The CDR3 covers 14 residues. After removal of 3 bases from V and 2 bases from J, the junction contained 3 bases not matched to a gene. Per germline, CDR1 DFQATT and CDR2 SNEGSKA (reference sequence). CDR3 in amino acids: CSARVGGNTGELFF. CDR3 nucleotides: TGCAGTGCTAGGGTAGGGGGCAACACCGGGGAGCTGTTTTTT.

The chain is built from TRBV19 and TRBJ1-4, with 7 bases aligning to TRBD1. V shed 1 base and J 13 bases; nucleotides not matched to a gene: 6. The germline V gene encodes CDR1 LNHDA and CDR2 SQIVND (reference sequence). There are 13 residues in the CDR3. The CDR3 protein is CASSIGRQGGLFF. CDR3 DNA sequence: TGTGCCAGTAGTATAGGACGACAGGGCGGACTGTTTTTT.

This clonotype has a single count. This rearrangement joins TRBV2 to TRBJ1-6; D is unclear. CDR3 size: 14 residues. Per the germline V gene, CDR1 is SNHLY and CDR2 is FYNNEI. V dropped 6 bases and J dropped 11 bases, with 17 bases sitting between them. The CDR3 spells CASSSDLIVTPLHF. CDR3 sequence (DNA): TGTGCCAGCAGCTCAGACCTGATAGTAACACCCCTCCACTTT.

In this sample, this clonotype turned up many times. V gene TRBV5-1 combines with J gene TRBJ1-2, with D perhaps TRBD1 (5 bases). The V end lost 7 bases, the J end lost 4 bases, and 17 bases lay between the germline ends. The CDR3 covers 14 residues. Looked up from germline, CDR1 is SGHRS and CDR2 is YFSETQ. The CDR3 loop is CASGRDGTGYGYTF. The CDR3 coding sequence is TGCGCCAGCGGTCGAGATGGGACGGGCTATGGCTACACCTTC.

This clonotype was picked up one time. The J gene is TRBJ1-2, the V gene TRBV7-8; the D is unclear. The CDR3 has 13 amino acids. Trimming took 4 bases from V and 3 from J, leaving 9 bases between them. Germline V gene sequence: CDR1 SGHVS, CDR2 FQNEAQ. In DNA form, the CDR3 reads TGTGCCAGCAGCTCAGAGTATTACTATGGCTACACCTTC. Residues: CASSSEYYYGYTF.

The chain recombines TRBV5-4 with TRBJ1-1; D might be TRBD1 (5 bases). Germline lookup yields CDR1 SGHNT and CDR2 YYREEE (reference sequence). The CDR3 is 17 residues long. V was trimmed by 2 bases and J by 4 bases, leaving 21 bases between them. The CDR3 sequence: CASSLDRDGGNSTEAFF. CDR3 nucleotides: TGTGCCAGCAGCTTAGACCGGGACGGGGGGAATAGCACTGAAGCTTTCTTT.

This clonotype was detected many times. The CDR3 bases are TGTGCCAGCAGTCCCGGGACAGGGGAAGCTTTCTTT. This sequence encodes CASSPGTGEAFF. The chain has TRBV6-4 and TRBJ1-1; 9 bases are shared with TRBD1. This CDR3 is 12 amino acids long. The germline gives CDR1 MRHNA, CDR2 SNTAGT. V dropped 5 bases and J dropped 8; count of bases not matched to a gene: 3.

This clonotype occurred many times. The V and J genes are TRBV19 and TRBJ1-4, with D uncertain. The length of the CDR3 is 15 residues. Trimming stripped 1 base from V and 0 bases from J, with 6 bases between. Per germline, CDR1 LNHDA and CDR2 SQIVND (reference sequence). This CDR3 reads CASSIAPATNEKLFF. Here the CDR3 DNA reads TGTGCCAGTAGTATAGCTCCTGCAACTAATGAAAAACTGTTTTTT. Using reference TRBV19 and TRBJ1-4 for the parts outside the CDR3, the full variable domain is DGGITQSPKYLFRKEGQNVTLSCEQNLNHDAMYWYRQDPGQGLRLIYYSQIVNDFQKGDIAEGYSVSREKKESFPLTVTSAQKNPTAFYLCASSIAPATNEKLFFGSGTQLSVL.

In DNA, the CDR3 is TGTGCCAGCAGCGGAGATCCAGGGGACGCTGAAGAGTTCTTT. The encoded protein is CASSGDPGDAEEFF. V is TRBV9 and J is TRBJ1-1; maybe TRBD1 (6 bases). Trimming removed 3 bases at V and 14 bases at J, with 23 bases between. The CDR3 runs 14 residues. Per germline, CDR1 SGDLS and CDR2 YYNGEE.

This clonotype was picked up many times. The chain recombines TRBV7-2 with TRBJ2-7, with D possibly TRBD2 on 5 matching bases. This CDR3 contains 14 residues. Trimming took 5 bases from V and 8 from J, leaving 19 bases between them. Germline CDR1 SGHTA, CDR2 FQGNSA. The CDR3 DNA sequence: TGTGCCAGCAGCCCACCACTGGGAGTTGCCAAGCAGTACTTC. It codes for CASSPPLGVAKQYF.

The DNA for the CDR3 is TGTGCCAGCAGCCACGGAGGAGGGTCCTACGAGCAGTACTTC. This translates into CASSHGGGSYEQYF. V is TRBV9 and J is TRBJ2-7, with D perhaps matching TRBD2 (6 bases). The CDR3 runs 14 residues. V lost 4 bases and J lost 1, with 12 bases in between. CDR1 is SGDLS, CDR2 YYNGEE, per germline. The whole variable domain, remainder taken from reference TRBV9 and TRBJ2-7, is DSGVTQTPKHLITATGQRVTLRCSPRSGDLSVYWYQQSLDQGLQFLIQYYNGEERAKGNILERFSAQQFPDLHSELNLSSLELGDSALYFCASSHGGGSYEQYFGPGTRLTVT.

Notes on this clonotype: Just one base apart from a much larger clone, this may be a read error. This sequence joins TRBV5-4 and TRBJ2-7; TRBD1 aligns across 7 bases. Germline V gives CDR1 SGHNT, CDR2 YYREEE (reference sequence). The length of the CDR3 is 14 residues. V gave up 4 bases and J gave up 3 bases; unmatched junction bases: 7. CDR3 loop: CASSMQTGLYEQYF. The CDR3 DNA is TGTGCCAGCAGCATGCAGACAGGGCTCTACGAGCAGTACTTC. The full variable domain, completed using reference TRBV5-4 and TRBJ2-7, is ETGVTQSPTHLIKTRGQQVTLRCSSQSGHNTVSWYQQALGQGPQFIFQYYREEENGRGNFPPRFSGLQFPNYSSELNVNALELDDSALYLCASSMQTGLYEQYFGPGTRLTVT.

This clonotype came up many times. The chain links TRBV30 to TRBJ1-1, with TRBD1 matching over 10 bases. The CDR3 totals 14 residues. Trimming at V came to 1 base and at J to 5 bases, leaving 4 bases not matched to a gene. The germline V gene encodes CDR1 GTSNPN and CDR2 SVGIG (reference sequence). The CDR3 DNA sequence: TGTGCCTGGAGTGAGGACAGGGGGTGGACTGAAGCTTTCTTT. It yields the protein CAWSEDRGWTEAFF.

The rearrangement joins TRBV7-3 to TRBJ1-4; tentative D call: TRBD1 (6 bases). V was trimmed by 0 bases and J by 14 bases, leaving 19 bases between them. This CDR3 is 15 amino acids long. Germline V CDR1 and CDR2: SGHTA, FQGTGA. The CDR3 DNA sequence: TGTGCCAGCAGCTTAACGTGGGGGGGCAATGAGCAGCTGTTTTTT. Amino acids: CASSLTWGGNEQLFF.

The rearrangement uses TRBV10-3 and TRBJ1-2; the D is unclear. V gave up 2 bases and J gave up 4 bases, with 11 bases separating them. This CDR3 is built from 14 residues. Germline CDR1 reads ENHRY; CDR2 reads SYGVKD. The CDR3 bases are TGTGCCATCAGTGAGCGCGAACGGGGCTATGGCTACACCTTC. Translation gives CAISERERGYGYTF.

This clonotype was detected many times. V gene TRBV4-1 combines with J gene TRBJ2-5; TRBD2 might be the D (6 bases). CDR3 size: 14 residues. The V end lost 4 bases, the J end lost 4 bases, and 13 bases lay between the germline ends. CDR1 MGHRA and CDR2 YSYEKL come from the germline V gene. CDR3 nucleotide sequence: TGCGCCAGCAGCCGGGGGGAAGGGATAGAGACCCAGTACTTC. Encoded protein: CASSRGEGIETQYF.

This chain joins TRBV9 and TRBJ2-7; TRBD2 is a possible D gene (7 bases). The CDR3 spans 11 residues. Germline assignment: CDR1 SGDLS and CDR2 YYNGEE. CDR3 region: CASSRGGEEYV. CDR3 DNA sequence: TGTGCCAGCAGTCGAGGGGGGGAGGAGTATGTC.

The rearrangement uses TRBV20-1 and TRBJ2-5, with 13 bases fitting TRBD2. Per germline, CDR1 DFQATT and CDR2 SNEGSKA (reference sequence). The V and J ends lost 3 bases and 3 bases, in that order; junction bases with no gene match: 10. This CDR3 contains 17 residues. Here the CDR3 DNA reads TGCAGTGCTAGTGACGGACTAGCGGGGGCGCGAGAAGAGACCCAGTACTTC. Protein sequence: CSASDGLAGAREETQYF.

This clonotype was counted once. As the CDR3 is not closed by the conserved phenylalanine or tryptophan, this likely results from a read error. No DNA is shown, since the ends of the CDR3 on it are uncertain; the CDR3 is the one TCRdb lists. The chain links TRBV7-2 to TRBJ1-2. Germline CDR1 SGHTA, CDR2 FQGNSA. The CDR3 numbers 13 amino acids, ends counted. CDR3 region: CASSQQGPHGQPH.

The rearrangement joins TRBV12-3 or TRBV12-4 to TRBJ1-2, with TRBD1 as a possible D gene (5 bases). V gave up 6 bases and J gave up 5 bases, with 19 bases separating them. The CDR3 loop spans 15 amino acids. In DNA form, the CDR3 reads TGTGCCAGCAGCGTAACCCCGGGGGTTGAGTATGGCTACACCTTC. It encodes CASSVTPGVEYGYTF.

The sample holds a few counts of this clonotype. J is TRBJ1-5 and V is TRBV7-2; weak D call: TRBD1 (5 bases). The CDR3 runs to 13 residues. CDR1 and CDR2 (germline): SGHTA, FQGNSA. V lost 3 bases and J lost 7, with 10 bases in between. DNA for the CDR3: TGTGCCAGCAGCTTTCGCTACAGGCAGCCCCAGCATTTT. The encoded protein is CASSFRYRQPQHF.

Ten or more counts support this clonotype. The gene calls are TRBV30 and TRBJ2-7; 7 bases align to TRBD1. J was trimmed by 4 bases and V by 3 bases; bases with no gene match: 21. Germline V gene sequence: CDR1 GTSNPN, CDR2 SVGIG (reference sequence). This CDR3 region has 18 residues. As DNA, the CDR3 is TGTGCCTGGAGCGCCTGGGGAGCGGACAGGCCCTTCGGGTACGAGCAGTACTTC. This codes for CAWSAWGADRPFGYEQYF.

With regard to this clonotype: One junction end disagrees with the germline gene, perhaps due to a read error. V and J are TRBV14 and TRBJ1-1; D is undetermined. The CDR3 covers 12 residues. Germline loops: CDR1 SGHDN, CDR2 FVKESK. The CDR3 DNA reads TGTGCCAACAGCCAAGGCAAACGTGAAGCTTTCTTT. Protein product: CANSQGKREAFF.

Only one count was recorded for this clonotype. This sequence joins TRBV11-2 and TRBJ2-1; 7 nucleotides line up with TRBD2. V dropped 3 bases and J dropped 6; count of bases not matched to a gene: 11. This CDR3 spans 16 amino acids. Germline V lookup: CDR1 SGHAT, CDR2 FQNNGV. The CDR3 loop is CASSFSLSGAGNEQFF. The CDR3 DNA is TGTGCCAGCAGCTTCTCCCTGAGCGGGGCGGGCAATGAGCAGTTCTTC. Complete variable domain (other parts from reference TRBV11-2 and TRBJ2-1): EAGVAQSPRYKIIEKRQSVAFWCNPISGHATLYWYQQILGQGPKLLIQFQNNGVVDDSQLPKDRFSAERLKGVDSTLKIQPAKLEDSAVYLCASSFSLSGAGNEQFFGPGTRLTVL.